Listed below are T cell receptor beta chains from one sample, sequenced in a study of T cell repertoires in cytomegalovirus infection. MiXCR, applied by TCRdb to the reads, yields one record per CDR3 protein. The table shows about 320,000 distinct CDR3 sequences, with 9.5% occurring only once. The sample consisted of PBMCs. The receptors were gathered from a human donor in good health (CMV status not recorded). Some clones in this sample may be carry-over from other donors' samples. The CDR3 runs from the conserved cysteine through the conserved F or W. Each record gives: V gene, D gene, clone size, CDR3 length, J gene, CDR3 protein, CDR3 DNA. A D gene is named only where the DNA matches it firmly. For some rows the clone size is stated as once, few or many, or as a class when expanded; others skip it.

V gene: TRBV10-3; D gene: -; clone size: many; CDR3 length: 14; J gene: TRBJ2-7; CDR3 protein: CAISDWDGTYEQYF; CDR3 DNA: TGTGCCATCAGTGACTGGGACGGGACCTACGAGCAGTACTTC
V gene: TRBV7-2; D gene: -; clone size: many; CDR3 length: 14; J gene: TRBJ1-6; CDR3 protein: CASGNEWGNSPLHF; CDR3 DNA: TGTGCCAGCGGGAACGAGTGGGGTAATTCACCCCTCCACTTT
V gene: TRBV5-3; D gene: -; clone size: few; CDR3 length: 15; J gene: TRBJ1-4; CDR3 protein: CASSLGPGNGEKLFF; CDR3 DNA: TGTGCCAGCAGCTTGGGGCCGGGCAACGGTGAAAAACTGTTTTTT
V gene: TRBV5-5; D gene: -; clone size: -; CDR3 length: 16; J gene: TRBJ2-3; CDR3 protein: CASSLAITLYTDTQYF; CDR3 DNA: TGTGCCAGCAGCTTGGCGATCACCCTTTACACAGATACGCAGTATTTT
V gene: TRBV7-2; D gene: TRBD2; clone size: many; CDR3 length: 14; J gene: TRBJ2-6; CDR3 protein: CASSRTSGRDVLTF; CDR3 DNA: TGTGCCAGCAGCCGGACTAGCGGGCGGGACGTCCTGACTTTC
V gene: TRBV6-2/TRBV6-3; D gene: -; clone size: many; CDR3 length: 16; J gene: TRBJ2-7; CDR3 protein: CASSYGWQREPYEQYF; CDR3 DNA: TGTGCCAGCAGTTACGGATGGCAGCGAGAGCCCTACGAGCAGTACTTC
V gene: TRBV6-4; D gene: -; clone size: -; CDR3 length: 16; J gene: TRBJ2-1; CDR3 protein: CASSDSSGGSYNEQFF; CDR3 DNA: TGTGCCAGCAGTGACTCTAGCGGTGGCTCCTACAATGAGCAGTTCTTC
V gene: TRBV12-3/TRBV12-4; D gene: -; clone size: many; CDR3 length: 14; J gene: TRBJ1-1; CDR3 protein: CASRLQNLNTEAFF; CDR3 DNA: TGTGCCAGCAGGCTACAGAATTTGAACACTGAAGCTTTCTTT
V gene: TRBV19; D gene: -; clone size: few; CDR3 length: 12; J gene: TRBJ2-7; CDR3 protein: CASTSSSYEQYF; CDR3 DNA: TGTGCCAGTACGAGCAGCTCCTACGAGCAGTACTTC
V gene: TRBV7-8; D gene: -; clone size: -; CDR3 length: 14; J gene: TRBJ1-2; CDR3 protein: CASSLSGADYGYTF; CDR3 DNA: TGTGCCAGCAGCTTAAGCGGGGCTGACTATGGCTACACCTTC
V gene: TRBV20-1; D gene: -; clone size: few; CDR3 length: 12; J gene: TRBJ1-4; CDR3 protein: CSAGTYNAKLFF; CDR3 DNA: TGCAGTGCTGGGACTTACAATGCAAAACTGTTTTTT
V gene: TRBV7-2; D gene: TRBD1; clone size: few; CDR3 length: 18; J gene: TRBJ2-7; CDR3 protein: CASSLTGTGLLPSYEQYF; CDR3 DNA: TGTGCCAGCAGCTTAACTGGGACAGGGCTCCTTCCCTCCTACGAGCAGTACTTC
V gene: TRBV4-1; D gene: -; clone size: -; CDR3 length: 14; J gene: TRBJ2-7; CDR3 protein: CASSRTVSSGEQYF; CDR3 DNA: TGCGCCAGCAGCCGAACGGTCTCTTCGGGCGAGCAGTACTTC
V gene: TRBV12-3/TRBV12-4; D gene: -; clone size: many; CDR3 length: 14; J gene: TRBJ2-7; CDR3 protein: CASSPAMGGDEQYF; CDR3 DNA: TGTGCCAGCAGTCCCGCGATGGGGGGCGACGAGCAGTACTTC
V gene: TRBV6-2/TRBV6-3; D gene: -; clone size: many; CDR3 length: 15; J gene: TRBJ2-7; CDR3 protein: CASSPDRRGRYEQYF; CDR3 DNA: TGTGCCAGCAGTCCGGACAGGAGGGGACGCTACGAGCAGTACTTC
V gene: TRBV2; D gene: -; clone size: few; CDR3 length: 16; J gene: TRBJ1-5; CDR3 protein: CASSGEFLIGNQPQHF; CDR3 DNA: TGTGCCAGCAGTGGGGAGTTTCTTATAGGCAATCAGCCCCAGCATTTT
V gene: TRBV12-3/TRBV12-4; D gene: TRBD1; clone size: many; CDR3 length: 14; J gene: TRBJ1-2; CDR3 protein: CASSRTGANYGYTF; CDR3 DNA: TGTGCCAGCAGTAGGACAGGGGCTAACTATGGCTACACCTTC
V gene: TRBV29-1; D gene: TRBD2; clone size: -; CDR3 length: 15; J gene: TRBJ2-2; CDR3 protein: CSVLAGVSNTGELFF; CDR3 DNA: TGCAGCGTACTAGCGGGAGTATCGAACACCGGGGAGCTGTTTTTT
V gene: TRBV4-3; D gene: -; clone size: many; CDR3 length: 15; J gene: TRBJ1-4; CDR3 protein: CASSQTQGFGEKLFF; CDR3 DNA: TGCGCCAGCAGCCAGACCCAGGGGTTTGGCGAAAAACTGTTTTTT
V gene: TRBV7-2; D gene: TRBD2; clone size: many; CDR3 length: 14; J gene: TRBJ2-1; CDR3 protein: CASSSRLAGSEQFF; CDR3 DNA: TGTGCCAGCAGCTCGCGACTAGCGGGGTCCGAGCAGTTCTTC
V gene: TRBV7-2; D gene: -; clone size: many; CDR3 length: 15; J gene: TRBJ1-1; CDR3 protein: CASSLAGGLNTEAFF; CDR3 DNA: TGTGCCAGCAGCTTAGCGGGCGGATTGAACACTGAAGCTTTCTTT
V gene: TRBV5-5; D gene: -; clone size: -; CDR3 length: 15; J gene: TRBJ2-1; CDR3 protein: CASSPGASNYNEQFF; CDR3 DNA: TGTGCCAGCAGCCCTGGGGCAAGTAACTACAATGAGCAGTTCTTC
V gene: TRBV7-2; D gene: -; clone size: -; CDR3 length: 14; J gene: TRBJ2-5; CDR3 protein: CASSMGANQETQYF; CDR3 DNA: TGTGCCAGCAGTATGGGGGCGAACCAAGAGACCCAGTACTTC
V gene: TRBV25-1; D gene: -; clone size: few; CDR3 length: 13; J gene: TRBJ2-1; CDR3 protein: CASTFGVYNEQFF; CDR3 DNA: TGTGCCAGCACCTTCGGGGTCTACAATGAGCAGTTCTTC
V gene: TRBV4-2; D gene: TRBD1; clone size: few; CDR3 length: 17; J gene: TRBJ2-7; CDR3 protein: CASSQTGGTGGLSEQYF; CDR3 DNA: TGTGCCAGCAGCCAGACGGGAGGGACAGGGGGATTGAGCGAGCAGTACTTC
V gene: TRBV7-2; D gene: TRBD2; clone size: many; CDR3 length: 16; J gene: TRBJ2-1; CDR3 protein: CASSLGVLAGLAEQFF; CDR3 DNA: TGTGCCAGCAGCTTAGGGGTTCTAGCGGGGTTAGCTGAGCAGTTCTTC
V gene: TRBV28; D gene: TRBD2; clone size: few; CDR3 length: 15; J gene: TRBJ2-1; CDR3 protein: CASSSTAGGWNEQFF; CDR3 DNA: TGTGCCAGCAGTTCTACAGCGGGGGGGTGGAATGAGCAGTTCTTC
V gene: TRBV3-1; D gene: -; clone size: -; CDR3 length: 15; J gene: TRBJ1-2; CDR3 protein: CASSLSALSPYGYTF; CDR3 DNA: TGTGCCAGCAGCCTATCGGCCTTATCACCTTATGGCTACACCTTC
V gene: TRBV15; D gene: TRBD1; clone size: -; CDR3 length: 15; J gene: TRBJ2-7; CDR3 protein: CATSRRTGSSYEQYF; CDR3 DNA: TGTGCCACCAGCAGACGGACAGGGAGCTCCTACGAGCAGTACTTC
V gene: TRBV7-2; D gene: TRBD2; clone size: few; CDR3 length: 17; J gene: TRBJ2-1; CDR3 protein: CASSPKGGGGGYNEQFF; CDR3 DNA: TGTGCCAGCAGCCCGAAGGGCGGGGGAGGAGGCTACAATGAGCAGTTCTTC
V gene: TRBV30; D gene: TRBD1; clone size: -; CDR3 length: 14; J gene: TRBJ1-1; CDR3 protein: CAWGYPRTGGSAFF; CDR3 DNA: TGTGCCTGGGGTTATCCTCGGACAGGGGGCTCGGCTTTCTTT
V gene: TRBV7-2; D gene: TRBD1; clone size: many; CDR3 length: 17; J gene: TRBJ1-2; CDR3 protein: CASSPRDRQILNYGYTF; CDR3 DNA: TGTGCCAGCAGCCCTCGGGACAGACAGATACTTAACTATGGCTACACCTTC
V gene: TRBV12-3/TRBV12-4; D gene: TRBD2; clone size: many; CDR3 length: 16; J gene: TRBJ2-7; CDR3 protein: CASGFSTGTSGYEQYF; CDR3 DNA: TGTGCCAGCGGCTTCTCTACCGGGACTAGCGGCTACGAGCAGTACTTC
V gene: TRBV7-7; D gene: -; clone size: many; CDR3 length: 14; J gene: TRBJ2-5; CDR3 protein: CASSFQNRGETQYF; CDR3 DNA: TGTGCCAGCAGCTTCCAGAATCGAGGGGAGACCCAGTACTTC
V gene: TRBV29-1; D gene: TRBD1; clone size: -; CDR3 length: 13; J gene: TRBJ1-1; CDR3 protein: CSVTGTGNTEAFF; CDR3 DNA: TGCAGCGTTACCGGGACAGGGAACACTGAAGCTTTCTTT
V gene: TRBV7-2; D gene: -; clone size: many; CDR3 length: 16; J gene: TRBJ2-5; CDR3 protein: CASSLTPGGGEETQYF; CDR3 DNA: TGTGCCAGCAGCCTAACTCCGGGTGGTGGGGAAGAGACCCAGTACTTC
V gene: TRBV7-2; D gene: -; clone size: many; CDR3 length: 14; J gene: TRBJ2-2; CDR3 protein: CASSLALWNGELFF; CDR3 DNA: TGTGCCAGCAGCTTAGCGCTGTGGAACGGGGAGCTGTTTTTT
V gene: TRBV7-8; D gene: -; clone size: -; CDR3 length: 15; J gene: TRBJ2-3; CDR3 protein: CASSFEDGSGDTQYF; CDR3 DNA: TGTGCCAGCAGCTTTGAGGACGGGTCAGGAGATACGCAGTATTTT
V gene: TRBV7-2; D gene: -; clone size: -; CDR3 length: 12; J gene: TRBJ2-3; CDR3 protein: CASSLRGDSMHF; CDR3 DNA: TGTGCCAGCAGCTTACGCGGGGATAGTATGCATTTT
V gene: TRBV7-2; D gene: TRBD1; clone size: many; CDR3 length: 15; J gene: TRBJ1-2; CDR3 protein: CASNRGGEGGYGYTF; CDR3 DNA: TGTGCCAGCAACAGGGGGGGGGAAGGCGGCTATGGCTACACCTTC
V gene: TRBV11-2; D gene: TRBD2; clone size: -; CDR3 length: 15; J gene: TRBJ2-3; CDR3 protein: CASRPLAFSTDTQYF; CDR3 DNA: TGTGCCAGCAGGCCACTAGCGTTTAGCACAGATACGCAGTATTTT
V gene: TRBV11-1; D gene: -; clone size: few; CDR3 length: 14; J gene: TRBJ2-2; CDR3 protein: CASSLPENTGELFF; CDR3 DNA: TGTGCCAGCAGCTTACCGGAGAACACCGGGGAGCTGTTTTTT
V gene: TRBV4-1; D gene: -; clone size: -; CDR3 length: 15; J gene: TRBJ1-1; CDR3 protein: CASSQSFDRFTEAFF; CDR3 DNA: TGCGCCAGCAGCCAATCGTTCGACAGGTTTACTGAAGCTTTCTTT
V gene: TRBV20-1; D gene: -; clone size: many; CDR3 length: 13; J gene: TRBJ1-5; CDR3 protein: CSASLTVGRPQHF; CDR3 DNA: TGCAGTGCTAGTCTAACGGTGGGAAGGCCCCAGCATTTT
V gene: TRBV15; D gene: -; clone size: -; CDR3 length: 11; J gene: TRBJ1-1; CDR3 protein: CATSRGAEAFF; CDR3 DNA: TGTGCCACCAGCAGAGGGGCTGAAGCTTTCTTT
V gene: TRBV4-3; D gene: TRBD1; clone size: few; CDR3 length: 15; J gene: TRBJ1-4; CDR3 protein: CASRQGVGTNEKLFF; CDR3 DNA: TGCGCCAGCCGACAGGGGGTAGGAACTAATGAAAAACTGTTTTTT
V gene: TRBV19; D gene: TRBD1; clone size: -; CDR3 length: 13; J gene: TRBJ1-2; CDR3 protein: CASRDRGVDGYTF; CDR3 DNA: TGTGCCAGTAGGGACAGGGGCGTGGATGGCTACACCTTC
V gene: TRBV20-1; D gene: -; clone size: -; CDR3 length: 12; J gene: TRBJ2-3; CDR3 protein: CSHTRSTDTQYF; CDR3 DNA: TGCAGTCACACTAGGTCCACAGATACGCAGTATTTT
V gene: TRBV9; D gene: -; clone size: few; CDR3 length: 15; J gene: TRBJ1-2; CDR3 protein: CASSVAGRADYGYTF; CDR3 DNA: TGTGCCAGCAGCGTAGCGGGCAGGGCGGACTATGGCTACACCTTC